A single sample is the source of the 30 T cell receptor beta chains below, sequenced in a study of PD-1 blockade in classical Hodgkin lymphoma (dated by TCRdb to the early 2020s). The label giving this sample's time point can be read as: cycle 1 day 1 (C1D1), immediately before nivolumab initiation. Every trial patient had relapsed after autologous stem cell transplantation, and cohorts A, B and C differed in prior brentuximab vedotin exposure. Magnetic negative selection with a Miltenyi CD8+ T cell isolation kit was used to purify CD8+ T cells from thawed PBMCs. Library prep was done by the immunoSEQ multiplex PCR assay. TCRdb's version of the immuneACCESS table is confined to in-frame rearrangements and falls short of the full clone set. An unresolved V gene accounts for under half of the shortfall where checked; the remainder is of unknown origin. For this sample the table gives 10,000 to 15,000 clones, of which roughly three quarters were detected only once. Of the sample, roughly a quarter falls within the top ten clones.

The source material was CD8+ T cells from blood, sampled at baseline. The source of these receptors is a human donor with classical Hodgkin lymphoma.

This clone was observed a handful of times. As DNA, the CDR3 is TGTGCCTGGACTGAAGGTACCACTGAAGCTTTCTTT. Amino acids: CAWTEGTTEAFF. The rearrangement uses TRBV30 and TRBJ1-1; the D is unclear. The ends were cut back, 4 bases at V and 4 bases at J, with 10 bases in the middle. Germline CDR1 reads GTSNPN; CDR2 reads SVGIG (reference sequence). This CDR3 spans 12 amino acids.

The chain is built from TRBV5-6 and TRBJ1-5, with unresolved D. Trimming took off 6 bases at V and 6 bases at J, with 22 bases between the two ends. The length of the CDR3 is 16 residues. The germline CDR1 and CDR2 sequences are SGHDT and YYEEEE. The CDR3 here is CASTPGRGRMGQPQHF. The CDR3, as DNA: TGTGCCAGCACCCCCGGGCGTGGCAGGATGGGTCAGCCCCAGCATTTT.

The chain employs TRBV4-3 and TRBJ2-1; 10 bases agree with TRBD2. V lost 0 bases, J lost 4 bases, and 15 bases stayed unmatched. Germline V CDR1 and CDR2: LGHNA, YSLEER. The CDR3 has 20 amino acids. The CDR3 coding sequence is TGCGCCAGCAGCCAAGATTGGGCTAGCGGGGGCCTCCCAAATTACAATGAGCAGTTCTTC. Translating gives CASSQDWASGGLPNYNEQFF.

This clone was seen a single time. The chain recombines TRBV28 with TRBJ1-5; TRBD1 is a possible D gene (6 bases). V lost 3 bases, J lost 6 bases, and 18 bases lay in between. Germline CDR1 MDHEN, CDR2 SYDVKM. This CDR3 is built from 16 residues. In nucleotides, the CDR3 is TGTGCCAGCAGTTTTGAGACTAGAGGGGGAGGTCAGCCCCAGCATTTT. It encodes CASSFETRGGGQPQHF.

The chain carries TRBV9 and TRBJ2-1; TRBD2 agrees at 9 bases. CDR3 size: 16 residues. CDR1 SGDLS and CDR2 YYNGEE come from the germline V gene. Trimming removed 0 bases from V and 4 bases from J; junction bases left unmatched: 5. The CDR3 DNA follows: TGTGCCAGCAGCGTAGGGCAAACTAGCGGGTACAATGAGCAGTTCTTC. This codes for CASSVGQTSGYNEQFF.

The chain couples TRBV30 to TRBJ2-7, with a weak D call TRBD1 (6 bases). Germline loops: CDR1 GTSNPN, CDR2 SVGIG (reference sequence). V lost 2 bases to trimming and J lost 2 bases, with 16 bases between them. The CDR3 covers 15 residues. Written as DNA, the CDR3 is TGTGCCTGGAGTACCAATTGGGGGCCTACCTACGAGCAGTACTTC. As protein: CAWSTNWGPTYEQYF.

V and J are TRBV27 and TRBJ1-2; a weak D match, TRBD1 (6 bases). Trimming cost V 5 bases and J 7 bases, with 20 bases left between them. Germline CDR1 and CDR2: MNHEY and SMNVEV (reference sequence). The CDR3 spans 15 residues. CDR3 in amino acids: CASSPLDRGAPGYTF. The CDR3 nucleotides read TGTGCCAGCAGTCCCTTAGATCGGGGGGCGCCTGGCTACACCTTC.

This sequence joins TRBV9 and TRBJ2-5; 7 bases align to TRBD2. The CDR3 length is 17 residues. The V and J ends lost 5 bases and 0 bases, in that order; junction bases with no gene match: 13. Germline V lookup: CDR1 SGDLS, CDR2 YYNGEE. The CDR3 DNA follows: TGTGCCAGCAGTCTCCGGGACTACCCACCGTACCAAGAGACCCAGTACTTC. It translates to CASSLRDYPPYQETQYF.

V usage is TRBV4-2 and J usage is TRBJ2-7; 10 positions agree with TRBD2. Germline V gene lookup returns CDR1 LGHNA and CDR2 YNFKEQ. The length of the CDR3 is 16 residues. Trimming removed 1 base from V and 2 bases from J; junction bases left unmatched: 5. The CDR3 DNA sequence: TGTGCCAGCAGCCAAGCTCCTAGCGGGGGACCCTACGAGCAGTACTTC. Protein: CASSQAPSGGPYEQYF.

This sequence joins TRBV30 and TRBJ1-6; 10 bases match TRBD1. The J segment lost 8 bases and the V segment lost 1 base, leaving 5 bases of the junction unmatched. From germline, CDR1 is GTSNPN and CDR2 SVGIG (reference sequence). This CDR3 contains 15 residues. For the CDR3, the DNA is TGTGCCTGGAGTGGACAGGGGGCGAGTTATTCACCCCTCCACTTT. Protein sequence: CAWSGQGASYSPLHF.

As DNA, the CDR3 is TGTGCCAGTAGCTTAGGGGGGGACCGTAGAAATAGCAATCAGCCCCAGCATTTT. It encodes CASSLGGDRRNSNQPQHF. This chain joins TRBV19 and TRBJ1-5, with D possibly being TRBD1 (6 bases). The CDR3 covers 18 residues. Trimming removed 6 bases from V and 0 bases from J, with 21 bases in between. Germline CDR1 LNHDA, CDR2 SQIVND (reference sequence).

This clone was recorded only once. CDR3 nucleotide sequence: TGTGCCAGCAGCCAAGATTTCGGGGCGGGGATTACCTACAATGAGCAGTTCTTC. Protein sequence: CASSQDFGAGITYNEQFF. This chain joins TRBV4-2 and TRBJ2-1, with D possibly TRBD2 on 6 matching bases. Germline values: CDR1 LGHNA, CDR2 YNFKEQ. This CDR3 region has 18 residues. Between the trimmed V and J ends, which lost 0 bases and 2 bases, there was a span of 17 bases.

This clone has only one observation. In nucleotides, the CDR3 is TGTGCCAGCAGCGAAAGGGGGGCGGGCACAGATACGCAGTATTTT. Its protein is CASSERGAGTDTQYF. This rearrangement joins TRBV2 to TRBJ2-3, with D perhaps assigned TRBD1 or TRBD2 (6 bases each). Germline values: CDR1 SNHLY, CDR2 FYNNEI. The V end was cut by 6 bases, the J end by 1 base, with 14 bases between. The CDR3 runs to 15 residues.

V usage is TRBV27 and J usage is TRBJ2-6, with D perhaps TRBD2 (5 bases). The germline CDR1 and CDR2 sequences are MNHEY and SMNVEV (reference sequence). Trimming stripped 3 bases from V and 3 bases from J, with 6 bases between. The CDR3 runs 14 residues. CDR3 amino acids: CASSFGDGANVLTF. DNA of the CDR3: TGTGCCAGCAGTTTCGGGGATGGGGCCAACGTCCTGACTTTC. Using reference TRBV27 and TRBJ2-6 for the parts outside the CDR3, the full variable domain is EAQVTQNPRYLITVTGKKLTVTCSQNMNHEYMSWYRQDPGLGLRQIYYSMNVEVTDKGDVPEGYKVSRKEKRNFPLILESPSPNQTSLYFCASSFGDGANVLTFGAGSRLTVL.

This chain connects TRBV7-6 to TRBJ2-1; D uncertain. Per germline, CDR1 SGHVS and CDR2 FNYEAQ. This CDR3 has 12 amino acids. V was pared by 5 bases and J by 8 bases, with 10 bases between. CDR3 nucleotide sequence: TGTGCCAGCAGCCACGACTGGGATGAGCAGTTCTTC. It specifies CASSHDWDEQFF.

The CDR3 DNA sequence: TGTGCCAGCAGCCAAGATCTTTCTAGCGGGACCTACAATGAGCAGTTCTTC. Translation gives CASSQDLSSGTYNEQFF. J is TRBJ2-1 and V is TRBV4-2; 9 bases fit TRBD2. Per germline, CDR1 LGHNA and CDR2 YNFKEQ. J lost 2 bases, V lost 0 bases, and 5 bases had no gene match. The CDR3 spans 17 residues.

The chain employs TRBV29-1 and TRBJ2-4; D is perhaps TRBD2 (6 bases). There are 11 residues in the CDR3. Germline-derived CDR1 and CDR2 are SQVTM and ANQGSEA. V was trimmed by 6 bases and J by 12 bases, leaving 15 bases between them. CDR3 sequence (DNA): TGCAGCGTGTATCGGGGGACGGGTCAGTACTTC. Protein product: CSVYRGTGQYF.

The chain uses TRBV9 and TRBJ2-5; possibly TRBD1 or TRBD2 for D (5 bases each). V was clipped by 3 bases and J by 0 bases, with 15 bases between them. Germline CDR1 reads SGDLS; CDR2 reads YYNGEE. CDR3 length equals 16 residues. The CDR3: CASSEGIRDDQETQYF. For the CDR3, the DNA is TGTGCCAGCAGCGAGGGGATCCGGGACGACCAAGAGACCCAGTACTTC.

The gene calls are TRBV14 and TRBJ1-1; D remains ambiguous. This CDR3 region has 13 residues. Trimming shortened V by 2 bases and J by 1 base, and 5 bases separated the two germline ends. Germline V CDR1 and CDR2: SGHDN, FVKESK. The chain's CDR3 is CASSQYKNTEAFF. The CDR3 DNA follows: TGTGCCAGCAGCCAATACAAGAACACTGAAGCTTTCTTT.

This clone is termed medium-sized. V is TRBV5-1 and J is TRBJ1-4; D is undetermined. Germline CDR1 and CDR2: SGHRS and YFSETQ. V lost 4 bases and J 5 bases, leaving 15 bases between the germline ends. This CDR3 contains 15 residues. The CDR3 reads CASSLTGVLNEKLFF. CDR3 bases: TGCGCCAGCAGCCTAACCGGGGTACTGAATGAAAAACTGTTTTTT.

This clone was counted a single time. The V call is TRBV9, the J call TRBJ1-2; D call uncertain. Per germline, CDR1 SGDLS and CDR2 YYNGEE. The CDR3 has 12 amino acids. V lost 4 bases to trimming and J lost 6 bases, with 10 bases between them. The CDR3 nucleotides read TGTGCCAGCAGCAAAGACCCGGATGGCTACACCTTC. It encodes CASSKDPDGYTF. Drawing the rest from reference TRBV9 and TRBJ1-2, the complete variable domain is DSGVTQTPKHLITATGQRVTLRCSPRSGDLSVYWYQQSLDQGLQFLIQYYNGEERAKGNILERFSAQQFPDLHSELNLSSLELGDSALYFCASSKDPDGYTFGSGTRLTVV.

In its sample, this clone is large. V is TRBV11-2 and J is TRBJ1-2, with D possibly being TRBD1 (5 bases). This CDR3 has 13 amino acids. Trimming left V 3 bases short and J 8 bases short, with 13 bases between. Germline V gives CDR1 SGHAT, CDR2 FQNNGV. DNA for the CDR3: TGTGCCAGCAGCTTCGTTTGGGGGGGAGGCTACACCTTC. Residues: CASSFVWGGGYTF.

The J gene is TRBJ2-3, the V gene TRBV15, with 8 bases identical to TRBD1. With 2 bases clipped from V and 0 bases from J, the junction kept 13 bases outside the gene matches. The germline gives CDR1 LNHNV, CDR2 YYDKDF (reference sequence). There are 19 residues in the CDR3. CDR3 coding DNA: TGTGCCACCAGCAGAACTACTTGGGGACAGGAGCCTAGCACAGATACGCAGTATTTT. Amino acid sequence: CATSRTTWGQEPSTDTQYF.

The rearrangement uses TRBV4-3 and TRBJ2-2, with D unresolved. This CDR3 region has 17 residues. Per the germline V gene, CDR1 is LGHNA and CDR2 is YSLEER. Trimming pared 1 base from V and 0 bases from J, leaving 12 bases between. For the CDR3, the DNA is TGCGCCAGCAGCCAAGTCGGGCTAACGACGAACACCGGGGAGCTGTTTTTT. This codes for CASSQVGLTTNTGELFF.

V gene TRBV9 combines with J gene TRBJ2-7, with 8 bases matching TRBD1. Germline V lookup: CDR1 SGDLS, CDR2 YYNGEE. This CDR3 has 15 amino acids. V lost 4 bases, J lost 2 bases, and 8 bases stayed unmatched. CDR3 sequence reads: CASSLGTGFTYEQYF. The DNA for the CDR3 is TGTGCCAGCAGCCTGGGGACAGGTTTTACCTACGAGCAGTACTTC.

CDR3 protein: CASSSDSSSYNEQFF. For the CDR3, the DNA is TGTGCCAGCAGCTCGGACTCCAGCTCCTACAATGAGCAGTTCTTC. This chain uses TRBV7-6 with TRBJ2-1; tentative D call: TRBD2 (5 bases). Germline V CDR1 and CDR2: SGHVS, FNYEAQ. This CDR3 has 15 amino acids. The V and J ends lost 4 bases and 0 bases respectively, with 10 bases between them.

The chain couples TRBV4-3 to TRBJ2-1; TRBD1 matches at 8 bases. The germline V gene has CDR1 LGHNA and CDR2 YSLEER. This CDR3 region has 17 residues. V dropped 0 bases and J dropped 2; count of bases not matched to a gene: 6. The CDR3 sequence: CASSQDTGGRPYNEQFF. In DNA, the CDR3 is TGCGCCAGCAGCCAAGATACAGGGGGGCGACCCTACAATGAGCAGTTCTTC.

The chain combines TRBV7-9 with TRBJ2-3, with D perhaps given as TRBD1 or TRBD2 (6 bases each). CDR3 size: 15 residues. CDR1 is SEHNR, CDR2 FQNEAQ, per germline (reference sequence). Trimming pared 6 bases from V and 5 bases from J, leaving 18 bases between. The CDR3, as DNA: TGTGCCAGCAGTCCTGAAGGGGGGCCCCTAGATACGCAGTATTTT. Encoded protein: CASSPEGGPLDTQYF.

This clone showed up just a few times. The chain joins TRBV7-2 to TRBJ1-1, with D possibly being TRBD1 (5 bases). V shed 5 bases and J shed 3 bases, with 13 bases lying between them. The CDR3 is made up of 14 amino acids. CDR1 and CDR2 from the germline V gene are SGHTA and FQGNSA. CDR3 amino acids: CASSPWGGDTEAFF. The CDR3 DNA reads as TGTGCCAGCAGCCCCTGGGGCGGGGACACTGAAGCTTTCTTT.

The chain couples TRBV9 to TRBJ2-7; D could derive from TRBD1 or TRBD2 (5 bases each). The V gene lost 1 base and the J gene lost 1 base, with 15 bases spanning the gap. The V gene's germline CDR1 is SGDLS and CDR2 YYNGEE. This CDR3 region has 16 residues. CDR3: CASSVSRDRPSYEQYF. CDR3 bases: TGTGCCAGCAGCGTATCCCGGGACCGCCCATCCTACGAGCAGTACTTC.